This TCR beta chain was recorded in a study of technical replicates of blood from several donors. CDR1 SEHNR and CDR2 FQNEAQ come from the germline V gene (reference sequence). The CDR3 consists of 15 residues. V was pared by 5 bases and J by 4 bases, with 6 bases of the junction left unmatched. Clones were read by immunoSEQ multiplex PCR, and TCRdb kept only the in-frame ones, dropping some. The table records about 56,000 clones, roughly 95% of them present only once. This clone has just one count. The source of this sequence is a human donor in good health. Some clones in this sample may be carry-over from other donors' samples. The chain is built from TRBV7-9 and TRBJ2-1, with TRBD1 identical over 9 bases. What was sequenced was PBMCs. The CDR3, as DNA: TGTGCCAGCAGCCTCCGGGACAGGGTTTACAATGAGCAGTTCTTC. Encoded protein: CASSLRDRVYNEQFF.